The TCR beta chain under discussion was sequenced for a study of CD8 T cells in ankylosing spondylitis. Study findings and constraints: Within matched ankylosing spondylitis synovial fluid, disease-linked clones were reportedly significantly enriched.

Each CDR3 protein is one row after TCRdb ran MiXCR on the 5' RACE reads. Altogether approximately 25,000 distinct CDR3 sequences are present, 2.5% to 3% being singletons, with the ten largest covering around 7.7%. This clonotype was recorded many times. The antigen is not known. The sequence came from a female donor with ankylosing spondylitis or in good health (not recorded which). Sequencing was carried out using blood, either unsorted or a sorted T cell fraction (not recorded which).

The CDR3 loop is CASSVPQTGEAFF. For the CDR3, the DNA is TGTGCCAGCAGCGTACCGCAGACAGGTGAAGCTTTCTTT. The chain carries TRBV9 and TRBJ1-1, with D perhaps matching TRBD1 (6 bases). The CDR3 has 13 residues. Trimming pared 1 base from V and 7 bases from J, leaving 11 bases between. Germline CDR1 and CDR2: SGDLS and YYNGEE.